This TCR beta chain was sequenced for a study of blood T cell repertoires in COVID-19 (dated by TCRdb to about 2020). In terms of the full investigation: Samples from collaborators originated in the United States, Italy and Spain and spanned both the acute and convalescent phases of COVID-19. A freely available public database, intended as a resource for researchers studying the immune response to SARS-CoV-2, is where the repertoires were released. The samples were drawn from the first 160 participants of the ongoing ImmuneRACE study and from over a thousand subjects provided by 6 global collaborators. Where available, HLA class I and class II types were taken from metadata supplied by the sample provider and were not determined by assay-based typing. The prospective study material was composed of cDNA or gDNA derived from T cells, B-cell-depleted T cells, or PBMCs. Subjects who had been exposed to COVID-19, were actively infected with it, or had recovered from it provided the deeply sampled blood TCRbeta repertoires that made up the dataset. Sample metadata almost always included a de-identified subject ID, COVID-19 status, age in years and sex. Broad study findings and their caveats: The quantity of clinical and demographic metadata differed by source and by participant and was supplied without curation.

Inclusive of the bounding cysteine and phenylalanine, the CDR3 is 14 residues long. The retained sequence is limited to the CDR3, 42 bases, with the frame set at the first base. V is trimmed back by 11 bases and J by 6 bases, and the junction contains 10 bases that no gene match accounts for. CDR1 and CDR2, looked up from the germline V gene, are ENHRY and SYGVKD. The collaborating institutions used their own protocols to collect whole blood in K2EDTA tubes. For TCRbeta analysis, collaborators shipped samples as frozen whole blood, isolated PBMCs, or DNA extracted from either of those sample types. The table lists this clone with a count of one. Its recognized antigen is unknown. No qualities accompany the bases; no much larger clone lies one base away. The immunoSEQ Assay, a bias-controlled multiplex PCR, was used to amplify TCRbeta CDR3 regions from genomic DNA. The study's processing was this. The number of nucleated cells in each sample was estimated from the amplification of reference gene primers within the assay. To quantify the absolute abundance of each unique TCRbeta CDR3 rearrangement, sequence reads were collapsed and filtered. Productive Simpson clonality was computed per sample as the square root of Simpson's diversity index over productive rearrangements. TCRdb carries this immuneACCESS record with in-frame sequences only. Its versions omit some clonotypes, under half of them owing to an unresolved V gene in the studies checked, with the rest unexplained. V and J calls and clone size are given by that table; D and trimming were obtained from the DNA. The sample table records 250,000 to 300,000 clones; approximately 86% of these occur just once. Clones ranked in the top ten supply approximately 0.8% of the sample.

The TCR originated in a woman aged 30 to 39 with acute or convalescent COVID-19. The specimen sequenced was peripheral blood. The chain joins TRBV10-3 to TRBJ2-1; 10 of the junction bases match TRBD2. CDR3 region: CAVLSGRSRNEQFF. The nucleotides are TGTGCCGTCCTTAGCGGGAGGTCACGCAATGAGCAGTTCTTC.